What follows are 32 T cell receptor beta chains derived from one specimen sequenced in a study of early T cells in non-severe SARS-CoV-2 infection. Via MiXCR, TCRdb re-called the 5' RACE reads, giving one row per CDR3 protein. The table lists around 66,000 distinct CDR3 sequences, around 13% of them singletons. The sequenced material came from whole blood. The receptors come from an adult who was a healthcare worker with PCR-confirmed SARS-CoV-2 infection or an uninfected control (not recorded which).

This clonotype occurred many times. This chain links TRBV5-1 with TRBJ2-1, with D possibly TRBD2 on 5 matching bases. The CDR3 contains 12 residues. The germline V gene encodes CDR1 SGHRS and CDR2 YFSETQ. The V gene lost 0 bases and the J gene lost 10 bases, with 8 bases spanning the gap. The CDR3 region is CASSLDEGEQFF. CDR3 bases: TGCGCCAGCAGCTTGGATGAGGGAGAGCAGTTCTTC.

This clonotype was picked up a small number of times. The V call is TRBV28, the J call TRBJ2-4; 7 bases agree with TRBD2. Germline CDR1 MDHEN, CDR2 SYDVKM. The V gene end was trimmed by 7 bases and the J gene end by 1 base; junction bases not matched to a gene: 4. The CDR3 loop spans 14 amino acids. Written as DNA, the CDR3 is TGTGCCAGCAATACCGGGGGGGCCAAAAACATTCAGTACTTC. Its translation is CASNTGGAKNIQYF.

The V and J genes are TRBV3-1 and TRBJ2-1; 8 nucleotides align to TRBD2. This CDR3 has 16 amino acids. The ends lost 0 bases at V and 7 bases at J; junction bases unmatched: 8. Looked up from germline, CDR1 is LGHDT and CDR2 is YNNKEL (reference sequence). CDR3: CASSQDGTRPRNEQFF. The CDR3 region has the DNA TGTGCCAGCAGCCAAGATGGGACTAGGCCTCGGAATGAGCAGTTCTTC.

The CDR3 DNA reads TGTGCCAGTAGGCAAGGGGAGCGGGGCATCACAGATACGCAGTATTTT. The encoded protein is CASRQGERGITDTQYF. This rearrangement joins TRBV19 to TRBJ2-3; TRBD2 agrees at 7 bases. J lost 2 bases, V lost 6 bases, and 11 bases had no gene match. This CDR3 spans 16 amino acids. Germline CDR1 and CDR2: LNHDA and SQIVND (reference sequence).

The chain employs TRBV15 and TRBJ1-3; D gene uncertain. V was clipped by 5 bases and J by 2 bases, with 10 bases between them. CDR1 is LNHNV and CDR2 is YYDKDF in the germline V gene (reference sequence). This CDR3 has 14 amino acids. CDR3 bases: TGTGCCACCAGCGGCGTAGAAACTGGAAACACCATATATTTT. This sequence encodes CATSGVETGNTIYF.

This chain joins TRBV7-8 and TRBJ2-3; 11 bases are a match to TRBD2. V trimming: 4 bases; J trimming: 4 bases; junction bases outside the gene matches: 7. There are 16 residues in the CDR3. Germline CDR1 SGHVS, CDR2 FQNEAQ. The CDR3, as DNA: TGTGCCAGCAGCTCTATACTAGCGGGAGTGGCAGATACGCAGTATTTT. The encoded protein is CASSSILAGVADTQYF.

The chain has TRBV7-2 and TRBJ1-2, with 9 nucleotides matching TRBD1. V shed 5 bases, J shed 6 bases, and the junction held 7 bases outside the gene matches. In germline, CDR1 is SGHTA, CDR2 FQGNSA. The CDR3 has 14 residues. The CDR3 spells CASSLPTGGHGYTF. The DNA of the CDR3 is TGTGCCAGCAGCCTACCGACAGGGGGACATGGCTACACCTTC.

In this sample, this clonotype turned up many times. The V call is TRBV6-1, the J call TRBJ2-1, with D perhaps TRBD2 (5 bases). Trimming cost V 6 bases and J 7 bases, with 19 bases left between them. This CDR3 is 15 amino acids long. Germline V CDR1 and CDR2: MNHNS, SASEGT. The CDR3 protein is CASRPSSGWANEQFF. The CDR3 DNA reads as TGTGCCAGCAGACCCTCCTCGGGGTGGGCGAATGAGCAGTTCTTC.

This rearrangement joins TRBV29-1 to TRBJ2-5, with 7 bases lining up with TRBD2. From germline, CDR1 is SQVTM and CDR2 ANQGSEA. The CDR3 spans 11 residues. CDR3: CGGGIGETQYF. The CDR3 nucleotides read TGCGGGGGGGGGATCGGAGAGACCCAGTACTTC.

This clonotype was seen many times. The genes are TRBV5-5 and TRBJ2-5; perhaps TRBD1 as D (6 bases). The CDR3 has 15 residues. V was cut by 1 base and J by 4 bases, with 14 bases left in between. Germline lookup yields CDR1 SGHKS and CDR2 YYEKEE (reference sequence). CDR3 in DNA: TGTGCCAGCAGCTTGTTACCCGGGACATCAGAGACCCAGTACTTC. Translation gives CASSLLPGTSETQYF.

This chain joins TRBV14 and TRBJ1-5, with a possible D match to TRBD1 (6 bases). This CDR3 spans 21 amino acids. Germline V gene sequence: CDR1 SGHDN, CDR2 FVKESK. The V gene lost 3 bases and the J gene lost 2 bases, with 29 bases spanning the gap. The CDR3 nucleotides are TGTGCCAGCAGCCAGGACCCTTGGAACAGGGTGAGGTTGGTTGGCAATCAGCCCCAGCATTTT. This encodes CASSQDPWNRVRLVGNQPQHF.

This clonotype has a handful of counts. The V gene is TRBV5-4, the J gene TRBJ2-3; TRBD2 matches at 8 bases. Per the germline V gene, CDR1 is SGHNT and CDR2 is YYREEE (reference sequence). The CDR3 runs 16 residues. V dropped 4 bases and J dropped 1; count of bases not matched to a gene: 8. Here the CDR3 DNA reads TGTGCCAGCAGCCCTTCCTCGCGGGAGGGCACAGATACGCAGTATTTT. Translated, it gives CASSPSSREGTDTQYF.

This chain uses TRBV7-2 with TRBJ2-3; possible D gene TRBD2, 6 bases. This CDR3 region has 15 residues. Trimming left V 2 bases short and J 5 bases short, with 14 bases between. Germline V gives CDR1 SGHTA, CDR2 FQGNSA. CDR3 amino acids: CASSLSLGGVDTQYF. DNA of the CDR3: TGTGCCAGCAGCTTAAGCCTAGGAGGGGTAGATACGCAGTATTTT.

The table lists this clonotype with a few counts. In DNA, the CDR3 is TGCGCCAGCAGCCATAGCGGGAGCGCCTACGAGCAGTACTTC. Translating it yields CASSHSGSAYEQYF. The chain carries TRBV5-1 and TRBJ2-7, with 9 bases lining up with TRBD2. CDR1 is SGHRS, CDR2 YFSETQ, per germline. The CDR3 totals 14 residues. The V segment lost 4 bases and the J segment 2 bases; nucleotides outside the gene matches: 4. Looking up the rest from reference TRBV5-1 and TRBJ2-7 gives the full variable domain: KAGVTQTPRYLIKTRGQQVTLSCSPISGHRSVSWYQQTPGQGLQFLFEYFSETQRNKGNFPGRFSGRQFSNSRSEMNVSTLELGDSALYLCASSHSGSAYEQYFGPGTRLTVT.

This sequence joins TRBV24-1 and TRBJ2-7; D not resolved. The CDR3 extends over 13 amino acids. V was pared by 3 bases and J by 4 bases, with 9 bases between. CDR1 KGHDR and CDR2 SFDVKD come from the germline V gene. In DNA form, the CDR3 reads TGTGCCACCAGTGATATGGACGGGTACGAGCAGTACTTC. Protein product: CATSDMDGYEQYF.

The V call is TRBV18, the J call TRBJ1-1, with D uncertain. CDR1 and CDR2 from the germline V gene are KGHSH and LQKENI. V lost 1 base, J lost 4 bases, and 13 bases lay in between. The CDR3 extends over 15 amino acids. In nucleotides, the CDR3 is TGTGCCAGCTCACCACAGGCCGCAGGTTTCACTGAAGCTTTCTTT. Translation gives CASSPQAAGFTEAFF.

This clonotype has a handful of counts. The CDR3 spells CASSRASDWNEQFF. CDR3 sequence (DNA): TGTGCCAGCAGCCGAGCTTCGGACTGGAATGAGCAGTTCTTC. V is TRBV7-3 and J is TRBJ2-1; D may be TRBD2 (5 bases). From germline, CDR1 is SGHTA and CDR2 FQGTGA. CDR3 length: 14 residues. V lost 5 bases to trimming and J lost 7 bases, with 15 bases between them.

The chain recombines TRBV13 with TRBJ2-7; 12 bases are a match to TRBD2. There are 14 residues in the CDR3. J lost 4 bases, V lost 6 bases, and 4 bases had no gene match. Germline V lookup: CDR1 PRHDT, CDR2 FYEKMQ (reference sequence). CDR3 region: CASRLLAGGYEQYF. As DNA, the CDR3 is TGTGCCAGCAGACTTCTAGCGGGAGGGTACGAGCAGTACTTC.

This clonotype was seen a few times. The gene calls are TRBV9 and TRBJ2-2; TRBD2 might be the D (5 bases). The germline V gene encodes CDR1 SGDLS and CDR2 YYNGEE. The ends were cut back, 6 bases at V and 4 bases at J, with 22 bases in the middle. The length of the CDR3 is 17 residues. For the CDR3, the DNA is TGTGCCAGCACGACAAGCGAGGGAGTTATGAGCACCGGGGAGCTGTTTTTT. Protein sequence: CASTTSEGVMSTGELFF.

This clonotype was recorded a few times. V usage is TRBV4-3 and J usage is TRBJ1-3; tentative D call: TRBD1 (5 bases). V lost 1 base and J lost 4, with 8 bases in between. The germline gives CDR1 LGHNA, CDR2 YSLEER. This CDR3 spans 14 amino acids. This CDR3 reads CASSQGGVGNTIYF. Written as DNA, the CDR3 is TGCGCCAGCAGCCAAGGGGGCGTCGGAAACACCATATATTTT.

In its sample, this clonotype was seen many times. The J gene is TRBJ2-1, the V gene TRBV11-3, with D tentatively TRBD1 (5 bases). Germline V gene data show CDR1 as SGHNT and CDR2 as YENEEA. This CDR3 has 14 amino acids. V was pared by 0 bases and J by 6 bases, with 9 bases between. CDR3 in amino acids: CASSLDPRGNEQFF. The CDR3 DNA follows: TGTGCCAGCAGCTTAGATCCAAGGGGCAATGAGCAGTTCTTC.

V usage is TRBV24-1 and J usage is TRBJ2-3, with D maybe TRBD2 (6 bases). The length of the CDR3 is 15 residues. The V and J ends lost 3 bases and 6 bases respectively, with 15 bases between them. The germline V gene encodes CDR1 KGHDR and CDR2 SFDVKD. In DNA, the CDR3 is TGTGCCACCAGTGATAAAGTGCGAAGCGGGGATACGCAGTATTTT. It codes for CATSDKVRSGDTQYF.

This clonotype was found many times. The genes are TRBV12-3 or TRBV12-4 and TRBJ1-4, with 8 positions matching TRBD1. This CDR3 region has 15 residues. The V and J ends lost 8 bases and 7 bases, in that order; junction bases with no gene match: 12. CDR3 DNA: TGTGCCAGCGGGTCTACAGGGGGTTATGGTGAAAAACTGTTTTTT. This gives the protein CASGSTGGYGEKLFF.

The chain combines TRBV7-2 with TRBJ2-2; D is possibly TRBD1 or TRBD2 (8 bases each). CDR1 is SGHTA, CDR2 FQGNSA, per germline. V lost 4 bases, J lost 8 bases, and 17 bases lay in between. This CDR3 is 15 amino acids long. The CDR3 nucleotides are TGTGCCAGCAGCTGGGTTAGCGGGACAGGTGGGGAGCTGTTTTTT. Encoded protein: CASSWVSGTGGELFF.

J is TRBJ1-2 and V is TRBV24-1; the match to TRBD1 covers 10 bases. Germline V gene lookup returns CDR1 KGHDR and CDR2 SFDVKD. V gave up 5 bases and J gave up 4 bases; unmatched junction bases: 9. This CDR3 contains 16 residues. The CDR3 spells CATSGSTGGGSYGYTF. CDR3 sequence (DNA): TGTGCCACCAGTGGCTCGACAGGGGGCGGAAGCTATGGCTACACCTTC.

V gene TRBV9 combines with J gene TRBJ2-3; 11 nucleotides match TRBD2. The CDR3 runs 15 residues. Germline V gives CDR1 SGDLS, CDR2 YYNGEE. V shed 5 bases, J shed 5 bases, and the junction held 7 bases outside the gene matches. The CDR3 is CASRPTSGSQDTQYF. CDR3 nucleotide sequence: TGTGCCAGCAGACCAACTAGCGGGAGTCAAGATACGCAGTATTTT. The full variable domain, with the rest looked up from reference TRBV9 and TRBJ2-3, is DSGVTQTPKHLITATGQRVTLRCSPRSGDLSVYWYQQSLDQGLQFLIQYYNGEERAKGNILERFSAQQFPDLHSELNLSSLELGDSALYFCASRPTSGSQDTQYFGPGTRLTVL.

This clonotype appeared many times. CDR3 in amino acids: CASSEGTGKPQHF. The CDR3 DNA is TGTGCCAGCAGTGAAGGAACGGGGAAGCCCCAGCATTTT. The chain has TRBV6-1 and TRBJ1-5; D ambiguous. The CDR3 sequence is 13 residues long. Germline CDR1 reads MNHNS; CDR2 reads SASEGT. V was shortened by 1 base and J by 8 bases, with 9 bases between the two germline ends.

This clonotype has only a few counts. The chain recombines TRBV3-1 with TRBJ2-7, with a tentative D call TRBD2 (7 bases). The CDR3 contains 15 residues. Looked up from germline, CDR1 is LGHDT and CDR2 is YNNKEL (reference sequence). Trimming removed 0 bases from V and 0 bases from J, with 9 bases in between. CDR3 bases: TGTGCCAGCAGCCAAGAAGGGGGGGACTCCTACGAGCAGTACTTC. Translated: CASSQEGGDSYEQYF.

The gene calls are TRBV28 and TRBJ1-2; D is ambiguous. V lost 8 bases, J lost 6 bases, and 19 bases lay in between. CDR3 length: 14 amino acids. Per germline, CDR1 MDHEN and CDR2 SYDVKM. The DNA of the CDR3 is TGTGCCAGCGCCTCCGGCGGCGTTTTGGATGGCTACACCTTC. It codes for CASASGGVLDGYTF.

There are a few counts of this clonotype. The chain joins TRBV24-1 to TRBJ2-3; 7 positions agree with TRBD1. Per germline, CDR1 KGHDR and CDR2 SFDVKD. Losses at the gene ends were 2 bases for V and 2 bases for J; bases not matched to a gene: 6. This CDR3 is 16 amino acids long. CDR3 nucleotides: TGTGCCACCAGTGATTACTCTAGGGGGCCCACAGATACGCAGTATTTT. Its protein product is CATSDYSRGPTDTQYF.

V gene TRBV18 combines with J gene TRBJ2-3; D remains unclear. Trimming took 0 bases from V and 2 from J, leaving 9 bases between them. The CDR3 is 15 residues long. Germline CDR1 is KGHSH and CDR2 is LQKENI. CDR3 bases: TGTGCCAGCTCACCACCGTCCAAACCCACAGATACGCAGTATTTT. It translates to CASSPPSKPTDTQYF.

The sample holds many counts of this clonotype. This rearrangement joins TRBV19 to TRBJ2-2; unclear D gene. Germline CDR1 is LNHDA and CDR2 is SQIVND (reference sequence). The CDR3 runs 14 residues. V shed 4 bases and J shed 2 bases, with 8 bases lying between them. CDR3 sequence reads: CASSSPGNTGELFF. The CDR3, as DNA: TGTGCCAGTAGTAGTCCAGGAAACACCGGGGAGCTGTTTTTT.